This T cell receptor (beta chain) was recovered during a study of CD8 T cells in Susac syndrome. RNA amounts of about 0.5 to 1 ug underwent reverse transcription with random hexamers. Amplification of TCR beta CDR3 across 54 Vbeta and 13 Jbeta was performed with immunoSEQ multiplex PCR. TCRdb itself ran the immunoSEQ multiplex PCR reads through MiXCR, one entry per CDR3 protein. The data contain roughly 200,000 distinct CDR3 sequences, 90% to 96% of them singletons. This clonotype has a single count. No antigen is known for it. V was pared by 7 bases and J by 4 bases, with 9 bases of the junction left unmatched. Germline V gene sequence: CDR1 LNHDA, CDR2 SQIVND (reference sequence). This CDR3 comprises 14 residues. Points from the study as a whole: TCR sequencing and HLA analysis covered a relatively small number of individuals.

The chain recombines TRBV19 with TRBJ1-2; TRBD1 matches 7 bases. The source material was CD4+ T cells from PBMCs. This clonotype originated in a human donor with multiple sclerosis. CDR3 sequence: CASTRQGRSYGYTF. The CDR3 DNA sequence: TGTGCCAGTACCAGACAGGGTCGATCCTATGGCTACACCTTC.